The clone carrying this T cell receptor beta chain has a single count. This entry comes from a study of blood T cell repertoires in COVID-19. Study details: Samples came from the United States, Italy and Spain, spanning acute and convalescent COVID-19. Sample material is recorded as cDNA or gDNA derived from T cells, B-cell-depleted T cells, or PBMCs.

Per the original data handling: Quantification of nucleated cells was approximated via reference gene primer amplification. Generated by immunoSEQ multiplex PCR, the TCRdb table keeps only in-frame clones and is missing some. The DNA gave D and trimming, while V, J and clone size come from that table. The sample lists about 55,000 clones, approximately 82% occurring once. The germline gives CDR1 SGHRS, CDR2 YFSETQ. The CDR3 consists of 14 residues. With 7 bases clipped from V and 4 bases from J, the junction kept 7 bases outside the gene matches. Sequencing used peripheral blood. The clonotype originates from a human donor in a cohort sampled during active COVID-19. V usage is TRBV5-1 and J usage is TRBJ2-1; 8 bases map to TRBD2. The CDR3 bases are TGCGCCAGCTCCTCCGCGGGGGGTTACAATGAGCAGTTCTTC. Its translation: CASSSAGGYNEQFF.